This T cell receptor beta chain was obtained from a study of radiotherapy plus CTLA-4 blockade in lung cancer. Whole-study findings and limits: The study found tumor-derived TCR clones expanded in blood after radiotherapy plus ipilimumab.

TCRdb keeps only in-frame clones here, not all; method: immunoSEQ multiplex PCR. The sample carries about 51,000 clones, about 76% recorded once. Per the germline V gene, CDR1 is SGHRS and CDR2 is YFSETQ. CDR3 length: 18 amino acids. V shed 2 bases and J 2 bases; nucleotides not matched to a gene: 11. For this clone: Its matching antigen is unknown.

Ipilimumab-mediated CTLA-4 blockade plus focal radiation was given to patients having chemo-refractory metastatic non-small-cell lung cancer. The sample consisted of peripheral blood, taken from a patient treated with radiotherapy plus ipilimumab. The rearrangement joins TRBV5-1 to TRBJ1-2, with TRBD1 matching 11 bases. The sequence derives from a human donor with non-small cell lung cancer who had a complete response to radiotherapy plus ipilimumab. The CDR3 bases are TGCGCCAGCAGCTTACTACAGGACAGGGGGCCCGGCAACTATGGCTACACCTTC. Translating it yields CASSLLQDRGPGNYGYTF. Filled out from reference TRBV5-1 and TRBJ1-2, the complete variable domain reads KAGVTQTPRYLIKTRGQQVTLSCSPISGHRSVSWYQQTPGQGLQFLFEYFSETQRNKGNFPGRFSGRQFSNSRSEMNVSTLELGDSALYLCASSLLQDRGPGNYGYTFGSGTRLTVV.